This TCR beta chain was obtained from a study of PD-1 blockade in classical Hodgkin lymphoma. Study results and limitations: Lower baseline TCR diversity was reported for newly diagnosed patients than for healthy donors. Prior to therapy, complete responders displayed diversity much like that of newly diagnosed patients. Nothing has yet pinned down what causes the repertoire differences, possibly disease activity or prior therapy. The authors excluded patients who started nivolumab under 1 year after ASCT.

As for time point: cycle 4 day 1 (C4D1), after five to seven weeks of nivolumab. There was relapse after autologous stem cell transplantation in every patient, and there was variation in brentuximab vedotin exposure. With respect to this clone: Its antigen is not known.

This table comes from immunoSEQ multiplex PCR, and its TCRdb copy is limited to in-frame clones, with some not included. The sample carries tens of thousands of clones, over 75% recorded once. Looked up from germline, CDR1 is SQVTM and CDR2 is ANQGSEA. V lost 1 base and J 7 bases, leaving 14 bases between the germline ends. This CDR3 has 14 amino acids. The TCR sequence derives from a human donor with classical Hodgkin lymphoma. The sample here was peripheral blood mononuclear cells (PBMCs), taken before the fourth cycle of nivolumab. This sequence joins TRBV29-1 and TRBJ2-1, with no clear D. CDR3 coding DNA: TGCAGCGTTGAAGCAGGTGTGACGGTGAATGAGCAGTTCTTC. Protein: CSVEAGVTVNEQFF.